The rows below give T cell receptor beta chains drawn from one sample of a study of PD-1 blockade in classical Hodgkin lymphoma. Sequencing used immunoSEQ multiplex PCR; TCRdb keeps in-frame clones, though not all of them. The sample contains approximately 90,000 clones, about 83% of which appear only once. The sample was peripheral blood mononuclear cells (PBMCs), taken before the fourth cycle of nivolumab. These TCRs come from a human donor with classical Hodgkin lymphoma. CDR3s include the opening cysteine and the closing phenylalanine or tryptophan. Clone size is shown for a subset of rows, as once, few, many or a class of expanded clone.

v_call clone_size cdr3_aa
TRBV7-6 NA CASSLATGQGFGYTF
TRBV6-6 NA CASTRDPYNEQFF
TRBV11-3 NA CASSLDPGSGELFF
TRBV4-3 NA CASSQDFLTREQYF
TRBV4-1 NA CASSPTQGGDYGYTF
TRBV6-5 NA CASTYGGPTDTQYF
TRBV7-2 NA CASSSRRSRYEQYF
TRBV30 NA CAWETGRVVNF
TRBV7-8 NA CASSLGQWDSGDF
TRBV7-2 NA CASSRTSGRAPETQYF
TRBV6-1 NA CASVSTSGSYEQYF
TRBV5-6 NA CASSRTSRPDTQYF
TRBV30 NA CAWSEQGYEQYF
TRBV5-1 NA CASSHGQTGNTIYF
TRBV5-1 NA CASSLYHRGLGTDTQYF
TRBV4-1 NA CASSQIGFTDTQYF
TRBV10-3 NA CAISEGRGGNQPQHF
TRBV21-1 NA CASSKDGVSNQPQHF
TRBV10-3 NA CAISENPQGSQPQHF
TRBV5-1 NA CASSFRSTSYEQYF
TRBV2 once CASSTSGRAKEQFF
TRBV10-2 NA CASSAEGNQPQHF
TRBV18 NA CASSPNLNTEAFF
TRBV27 once CASSDRAATNEKLFF
TRBV29-1 NA CSVQPVGAGEAFF
TRBV19 NA CASSILGGGYTF
TRBV6-6 NA CASSYAGDPNEKLFF
TRBV5-4 NA CASSLEPVNTEAFF
TRBV10-3 NA CAISIAGVVTGELFF
TRBV28 NA CASTSGGSNYGYTF
TRBV9 NA CASSALPGPTYEQYF
TRBV7-9 NA CASSPLTGVKVGYTF
TRBV11-2 NA CASSLGLGGQYGYTF
TRBV5-1 NA CASSPQGWEEKLFF
TRBV19 NA CASSPRPTAARTEAFF
TRBV7-8 NA CASSLGGTAAAEQYF